One and the same sample provided the 3 T cell receptor beta chains below, sequenced in a study of blood T cell repertoires in COVID-19. Here immunoSEQ multiplex PCR was the method, and the copy in TCRdb shows in-frame clones only, minus some. This table holds tens of thousands of clones, 85% found once. Material: peripheral blood. Every receptor here comes from a human donor in a cohort sampled during active COVID-19.

V usage is TRBV6-1 and J usage is TRBJ2-1, with D possibly being TRBD2 (6 bases). This CDR3 has 16 residues. Trimming shortened V by 4 bases and J by 0 bases, and 13 bases separated the two germline ends. CDR1 is MNHNS, CDR2 SASEGT, per germline. Here the CDR3 DNA reads TGTGCCAGCAGTGGCCTGGCGGGGAGCTCCTACAATGAGCAGTTCTTC. It yields the protein CASSGLAGSSYNEQFF.

V is TRBV25-1 and J is TRBJ1-5, with D maybe TRBD1 (6 bases). Looked up from germline, CDR1 is MGHDK and CDR2 is SYGVNS. V dropped 3 bases and J dropped 3 bases, with 9 bases sitting between them. This CDR3 spans 14 amino acids. CDR3 loop: CASSEGQNNQPQHF. CDR3 DNA sequence: TGTGCCAGCAGTGAGGGACAAAACAATCAGCCCCAGCATTTT.

This clone was recorded only once. This sequence joins TRBV7-9 and TRBJ2-7; a weak D match, TRBD2 (5 bases). The CDR3 runs 18 residues. Trimming pared 1 base from V and 0 bases from J, leaving 19 bases between. CDR1 is SEHNR and CDR2 is FQNEAQ in the germline V gene (reference sequence). CDR3 nucleotide sequence: TGTGCCAGCAGCTTAGGGGTAGGCAGGACTCCGAGCTCCTACGAGCAGTACTTC. Its protein is CASSLGVGRTPSSYEQYF. Combining the CDR3 with reference TRBV7-9 and TRBJ2-7 gives the whole variable domain DTGVSQNPRHKITKRGQNVTFRCDPISEHNRLYWYRQTLGQGPEFLTYFQNEAQLEKSRLLSDRFSAERPKGSFSTLEIQRTEQGDSAMYLCASSLGVGRTPSSYEQYFGPGTRLTVT.